The rows below give T cell receptor beta chains drawn from one sample of a study of shared clonotypes between healthy human individuals. Measured with immunoSEQ multiplex PCR; TCRdb has only the in-frame clones, and not every one. The sample consists of a few million clones, about 90% of them appearing once. The material sequenced was naive CD4+ T cells from PBMCs. These receptors all come from a young man in good health. Some clones in this sample may be carry-over from other donors' samples. Both conserved end residues are part of each CDR3. Fields, in order: D gene, CDR3 length, V gene, clone size, J gene, CDR3 DNA, CDR3 protein. The D gene is left open where the match is weak. Some rows have no size entry. The others give once, few or many, or a class for an expanded clone.

d_gene: -; len: 16; v_gene: TRBV29-1; abundance: -; j_gene: TRBJ2-7; CDR3nt: TGCAGCGTTGAGGATACAGCCAGCCGCAAAGCCTACGAGCAGTACTTC; CDR3aa: CSVEDTASRKAYEQYF
d_gene: TRBD2; len: 18; v_gene: TRBV5-1; abundance: -; j_gene: TRBJ2-2; CDR3nt: TGCGCCAGCAGCTTGTGGCGGGAAGCGGGGCGGATCACCGGGGAGCTGTTTTTT; CDR3aa: CASSLWREAGRITGELFF
d_gene: -; len: 15; v_gene: TRBV6-1; abundance: -; j_gene: TRBJ2-7; CDR3nt: TGTGCCAGCAGGGGGACCTCACCAACCTCCTACGAGCAGTACTTC; CDR3aa: CASRGTSPTSYEQYF
d_gene: -; len: 15; v_gene: TRBV5-1; abundance: once; j_gene: TRBJ2-7; CDR3nt: TGCGCCAGCAGCTTGGCTGGGGCAGCCGCCTACGAGCAGTACTTC; CDR3aa: CASSLAGAAAYEQYF
d_gene: -; len: 13; v_gene: TRBV2; abundance: -; j_gene: TRBJ2-1; CDR3nt: TGTGCCAGCAGTGATGGGGCGGATAATGAGCAGTTCTTC; CDR3aa: CASSDGADNEQFF
d_gene: TRBD1; len: 13; v_gene: TRBV5-1; abundance: -; j_gene: TRBJ1-2; CDR3nt: TGCGCCAGCAGCCAGGCGACAGGGACTGGCTACACCTTC; CDR3aa: CASSQATGTGYTF
d_gene: -; len: 16; v_gene: TRBV2; abundance: -; j_gene: TRBJ2-2; CDR3nt: TGTGCCAGCAACCCTTCCCTGGGCCCCACCACCGGGGAGCTGTTTTTT; CDR3aa: CASNPSLGPTTGELFF
d_gene: -; len: 13; v_gene: TRBV5-8; abundance: -; j_gene: TRBJ1-2; CDR3nt: TGTGCCAGCAGTCCGGGACTGAATTATGGCTACACCTTC; CDR3aa: CASSPGLNYGYTF
d_gene: TRBD2; len: 16; v_gene: TRBV5-4; abundance: -; j_gene: TRBJ2-1; CDR3nt: TGTGCCAGCAGCTTGGGGGGGACTAGCGGGATTAATGAGCAGTTCTTC; CDR3aa: CASSLGGTSGINEQFF
d_gene: TRBD1; len: 16; v_gene: TRBV7-9; abundance: -; j_gene: TRBJ1-1; CDR3nt: TGTGCCAGCAGCTTAGCTGAGGGACAGGGGAAAACTGAAGCTTTCTTT; CDR3aa: CASSLAEGQGKTEAFF
d_gene: TRBD1; len: 15; v_gene: TRBV7-3; abundance: once; j_gene: TRBJ2-7; CDR3nt: TGTGCCAGCAGCTTATCAGGGGGCGGGATAGGCGAGCAGTACTTC; CDR3aa: CASSLSGGGIGEQYF
d_gene: TRBD2; len: 13; v_gene: TRBV29-1; abundance: -; j_gene: TRBJ2-4; CDR3nt: TGCAGCGTTGAGGGACTAGCGGAAAACATTCAGTACTTC; CDR3aa: CSVEGLAENIQYF
d_gene: -; len: 13; v_gene: TRBV5-1; abundance: -; j_gene: TRBJ1-5; CDR3nt: TGCGCCAGCAGCCCGGGACTCAATCAGCCCCAGCATTTT; CDR3aa: CASSPGLNQPQHF
d_gene: -; len: 16; v_gene: TRBV9; abundance: -; j_gene: TRBJ2-3; CDR3nt: TGTGCCAGTCCCCCAGTCGGCGGGACCCACACAGATACGCAGTATTTT; CDR3aa: CASPPVGGTHTDTQYF
d_gene: TRBD1; len: 15; v_gene: TRBV27; abundance: -; j_gene: TRBJ1-1; CDR3nt: TGTGCCAGCAGCCGGGACAGGGGCCGGAACACTGAAGCTTTCTTT; CDR3aa: CASSRDRGRNTEAFF
d_gene: -; len: 16; v_gene: TRBV5-1; abundance: -; j_gene: TRBJ1-3; CDR3nt: TGCGCCAGCAGCTTGTTGGGACAATCCTCTGGAAACACCATATATTTT; CDR3aa: CASSLLGQSSGNTIYF
d_gene: -; len: 14; v_gene: TRBV7-6; abundance: -; j_gene: TRBJ2-7; CDR3nt: TGTGCCAGCAGCACAGGAACCGGGTCCCGGGAGCAGTACTTC; CDR3aa: CASSTGTGSREQYF
d_gene: -; len: 15; v_gene: TRBV7-8; abundance: -; j_gene: TRBJ2-1; CDR3nt: TGTGCCAGCAGCTTAGTGCTGGGCATCGGGAATGAGCAGTTCTTC; CDR3aa: CASSLVLGIGNEQFF
d_gene: TRBD2; len: 15; v_gene: TRBV7-2; abundance: -; j_gene: TRBJ2-1; CDR3nt: TGTGCCAGCAGCCCTCTAGCGGGATACCACAATGAGCAGTTCTTC; CDR3aa: CASSPLAGYHNEQFF
d_gene: -; len: 12; v_gene: TRBV7-6; abundance: -; j_gene: TRBJ2-7; CDR3nt: TGTGCCAGCAGCCTCCCCATGGACGAGCAGTACTTC; CDR3aa: CASSLPMDEQYF
d_gene: -; len: 14; v_gene: TRBV5-1; abundance: -; j_gene: TRBJ2-2; CDR3nt: TGCGCCAGCAGCTCCTCCGGGAGAACCGGGGAGCTGTTTTTT; CDR3aa: CASSSSGRTGELFF
d_gene: -; len: 12; v_gene: TRBV29-1; abundance: -; j_gene: TRBJ1-5; CDR3nt: TGCAGCAATGATGATAGCAATCAGCCCCAGCATTTT; CDR3aa: CSNDDSNQPQHF
d_gene: -; len: 14; v_gene: TRBV28; abundance: -; j_gene: TRBJ2-3; CDR3nt: TGTGCCAGCAGTTCCCCTTCGCTCCCCGATACGCAGTATTTT; CDR3aa: CASSSPSLPDTQYF
d_gene: -; len: 15; v_gene: TRBV4-3; abundance: -; j_gene: TRBJ1-2; CDR3nt: TGCGCCAGCAGCCAAGCCGACAGACCGCTCTATGGCTACACCTTC; CDR3aa: CASSQADRPLYGYTF
d_gene: -; len: 13; v_gene: TRBV29-1; abundance: -; j_gene: TRBJ1-1; CDR3nt: TGCAGCGCACGCGGGGGGGAGGCCACTGAAGCTTTCTTT; CDR3aa: CSARGGEATEAFF
d_gene: -; len: 13; v_gene: TRBV4-1; abundance: -; j_gene: TRBJ2-5; CDR3nt: TGCGCCAGCAGCCCTGACAATAGGGAGACCCAGTACTTC; CDR3aa: CASSPDNRETQYF
d_gene: -; len: 10; v_gene: TRBV19; abundance: -; j_gene: TRBJ2-7; CDR3nt: TGTGCCAGCCGCTCGCACGAGCAGTACTTC; CDR3aa: CASRSHEQYF
d_gene: -; len: 15; v_gene: TRBV15; abundance: -; j_gene: TRBJ2-5; CDR3nt: TGTGCCACCAGCAAGGGCGGCGAACCGGGGTCCCCCCAGTACTTC; CDR3aa: CATSKGGEPGSPQYF
d_gene: -; len: 14; v_gene: TRBV6-5; abundance: -; j_gene: TRBJ1-5; CDR3nt: TGTGCCAGCAGTCTAAGGGGCCCGCATCAGCCCCAGCATTTT; CDR3aa: CASSLRGPHQPQHF
d_gene: -; len: 13; v_gene: TRBV11-1; abundance: -; j_gene: TRBJ1-1; CDR3nt: TGTGCCAGCAGCCTGTCCATGAACACTGAAGCTTTCTTT; CDR3aa: CASSLSMNTEAFF
d_gene: TRBD1; len: 17; v_gene: TRBV9; abundance: -; j_gene: TRBJ1-4; CDR3nt: TGTGCCAGCAGCGTAGGTAGTAGACAGGGGGCGTATGAAAAACTGTTTTTT; CDR3aa: CASSVGSRQGAYEKLFF
d_gene: -; len: 16; v_gene: TRBV27; abundance: -; j_gene: TRBJ2-7; CDR3nt: TGTGCCAGCAGTTTGCCCCCCGGCGGCCGCATCTACGAGCAGTACTTC; CDR3aa: CASSLPPGGRIYEQYF
d_gene: -; len: 14; v_gene: TRBV6-5; abundance: few; j_gene: TRBJ1-3; CDR3nt: TGTGCCAGCAGTTACTCACGCTCTGGAAACACCATATATTTT; CDR3aa: CASSYSRSGNTIYF
d_gene: -; len: 15; v_gene: TRBV9; abundance: -; j_gene: TRBJ1-1; CDR3nt: TGTGCCAGCAGCGTCAGGGGCCTGGGGGGCACTGAAGCTTTCTTT; CDR3aa: CASSVRGLGGTEAFF
d_gene: -; len: 16; v_gene: TRBV28; abundance: few; j_gene: TRBJ1-5; CDR3nt: TGTGCCAGCAGCCGGTGGACGGGCCAAACTTATCAGCCCCAGCATTTT; CDR3aa: CASSRWTGQTYQPQHF
d_gene: -; len: 16; v_gene: TRBV6-5; abundance: once; j_gene: TRBJ1-3; CDR3nt: TGTGCCAGCAGTTACAATAGGATGGCCTCTGGAAACACCATATATTTT; CDR3aa: CASSYNRMASGNTIYF
d_gene: TRBD2; len: 14; v_gene: TRBV2; abundance: -; j_gene: TRBJ2-5; CDR3nt: TGTGCCAGCAGTGCAACTAGCGACCAAGAGACCCAGTACTTC; CDR3aa: CASSATSDQETQYF
d_gene: -; len: 14; v_gene: TRBV5-5; abundance: -; j_gene: TRBJ2-7; CDR3nt: TGTGCCAGCAGCCCCGCCTCCGCCTCCTACGAGCAGTACTTC; CDR3aa: CASSPASASYEQYF
d_gene: TRBD2; len: 15; v_gene: TRBV5-1; abundance: -; j_gene: TRBJ2-1; CDR3nt: TGCGCCAGCAGCATAGCGGGAGCTGACTACAATGAGCAGTTCTTC; CDR3aa: CASSIAGADYNEQFF
d_gene: -; len: 15; v_gene: TRBV7-2; abundance: -; j_gene: TRBJ2-1; CDR3nt: TGTGCCAGCAGCTTAGACCGCCTAGAGCACAATGAGCAGTTCTTC; CDR3aa: CASSLDRLEHNEQFF
d_gene: TRBD1; len: 16; v_gene: TRBV28; abundance: -; j_gene: TRBJ2-7; CDR3nt: TGTGCCAGCAGTTCCCCGGGACAGCGCCACTCCTACGAGCAGTACTTC; CDR3aa: CASSSPGQRHSYEQYF
d_gene: -; len: 14; v_gene: TRBV29-1; abundance: -; j_gene: TRBJ2-7; CDR3nt: TGCAGCGTGCTGAAGGGGGGAATTACTTCCGAGCAGTACTTC; CDR3aa: CSVLKGGITSEQYF
d_gene: -; len: 17; v_gene: TRBV11-2; abundance: -; j_gene: TRBJ2-5; CDR3nt: TGTGCCAGCAGCCCAAGGGGGGTCCGTCCCCATCAAGAGACCCAGTACTTC; CDR3aa: CASSPRGVRPHQETQYF
d_gene: -; len: 13; v_gene: TRBV27; abundance: -; j_gene: TRBJ1-1; CDR3nt: TGTGCCAGCAGTTTAGGGCCGGGGGCTCAGGCTTTCTTT; CDR3aa: CASSLGPGAQAFF
d_gene: -; len: 15; v_gene: TRBV18; abundance: -; j_gene: TRBJ1-1; CDR3nt: TGTGCCAGCTCACCGCAACAGTCGGGAAACACTGAAGCTTTCTTT; CDR3aa: CASSPQQSGNTEAFF
d_gene: -; len: 14; v_gene: TRBV29-1; abundance: -; j_gene: TRBJ2-2; CDR3nt: TGCAGCGTTGAAGACAGGGTAAACACCGGGGAGCTGTTTTTT; CDR3aa: CSVEDRVNTGELFF
d_gene: TRBD2; len: 15; v_gene: TRBV5-1; abundance: -; j_gene: TRBJ2-3; CDR3nt: TGCGCCAGCAGCTTGTCTGAGGGAGGGACAGATACGCAGTATTTT; CDR3aa: CASSLSEGGTDTQYF
d_gene: -; len: 14; v_gene: TRBV7-2; abundance: -; j_gene: TRBJ2-7; CDR3nt: TGTGCCAGCAGCTTAGCCGGGGGTCTGGGCGAGCAGTACTTC; CDR3aa: CASSLAGGLGEQYF
d_gene: -; len: 13; v_gene: TRBV18; abundance: -; j_gene: TRBJ1-2; CDR3nt: TGTGCCAGCTCACCAGCCGGGCCCGATGGCTACACCTTC; CDR3aa: CASSPAGPDGYTF
d_gene: TRBD2; len: 17; v_gene: TRBV28; abundance: -; j_gene: TRBJ2-7; CDR3nt: TGTGCCAGCAGTGGGGGACTAGCGGGAGGGCCCTCGGGAGAGCAGTACTTC; CDR3aa: CASSGGLAGGPSGEQYF
d_gene: TRBD2; len: 16; v_gene: TRBV4-2; abundance: -; j_gene: TRBJ2-7; CDR3nt: TGTGCCAGCAGCCAAGCGTCCGCTAGCGGATACTACGAGCAGTACTTC; CDR3aa: CASSQASASGYYEQYF
d_gene: TRBD1; len: 15; v_gene: TRBV9; abundance: -; j_gene: TRBJ2-1; CDR3nt: TGTGCCAGCAGTGAGGACAGGGGGCGCTGGAATGAGCAGTTCTTC; CDR3aa: CASSEDRGRWNEQFF
d_gene: TRBD1; len: 13; v_gene: TRBV18; abundance: -; j_gene: TRBJ1-1; CDR3nt: TGTGCCAGCTCACGACAGGGTGGCACTGAAGCTTTCTTT; CDR3aa: CASSRQGGTEAFF
d_gene: TRBD1; len: 17; v_gene: TRBV27; abundance: -; j_gene: TRBJ1-2; CDR3nt: TGTGCCAGCAGTTTATCAAGAAGGGGGCGACGGTACTATGGCTACACCTTC; CDR3aa: CASSLSRRGRRYYGYTF
d_gene: -; len: 15; v_gene: TRBV4-1; abundance: -; j_gene: TRBJ2-1; CDR3nt: TGCGCCAGCAGCCGGGGTAGCGGCTCCTACAATGAGCAGTTCTTC; CDR3aa: CASSRGSGSYNEQFF